This entry is about one T cell receptor (beta chain). Data came from immunoSEQ multiplex PCR; TCRdb stores just in-frame clones and leaves some out. The table shows roughly 100,000 clones, with less than 80% occurring only once. This CDR3 region has 16 residues. The J segment lost 5 bases and the V segment lost 6 bases, leaving 15 bases of the junction unmatched. Germline CDR1 is MDHEN and CDR2 is SYDVKM. These data belong to a study of blood T cell repertoires in COVID-19. The clonotype comes from a man in his 70s with active or convalescent COVID-19. The J gene is TRBJ2-7, the V gene TRBV28; TRBD1 agrees at 8 bases. Sequenced input: peripheral blood. CDR3 sequence reads: CASSPAGQGISDEQYF. The CDR3 nucleotides are TGTGCCAGCAGCCCCGCAGGACAGGGAATATCCGACGAGCAGTACTTC.